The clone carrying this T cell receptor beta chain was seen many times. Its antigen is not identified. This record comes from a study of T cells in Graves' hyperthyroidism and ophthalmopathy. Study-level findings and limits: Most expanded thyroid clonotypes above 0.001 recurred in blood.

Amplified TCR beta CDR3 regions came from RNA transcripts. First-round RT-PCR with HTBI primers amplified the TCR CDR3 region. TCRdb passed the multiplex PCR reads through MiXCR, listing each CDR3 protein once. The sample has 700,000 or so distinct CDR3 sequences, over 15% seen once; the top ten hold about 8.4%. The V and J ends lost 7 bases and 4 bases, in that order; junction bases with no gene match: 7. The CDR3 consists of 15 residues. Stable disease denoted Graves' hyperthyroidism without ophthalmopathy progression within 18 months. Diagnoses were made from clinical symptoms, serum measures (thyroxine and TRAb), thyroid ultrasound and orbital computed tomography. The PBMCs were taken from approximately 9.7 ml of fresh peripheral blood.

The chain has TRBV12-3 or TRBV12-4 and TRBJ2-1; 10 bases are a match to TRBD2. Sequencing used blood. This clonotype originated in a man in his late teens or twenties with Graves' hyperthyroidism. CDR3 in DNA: TGTGCCAGCAAGATCGGACTAGCGGATTACAATGAGCAGTTCTTC. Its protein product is CASKIGLADYNEQFF.